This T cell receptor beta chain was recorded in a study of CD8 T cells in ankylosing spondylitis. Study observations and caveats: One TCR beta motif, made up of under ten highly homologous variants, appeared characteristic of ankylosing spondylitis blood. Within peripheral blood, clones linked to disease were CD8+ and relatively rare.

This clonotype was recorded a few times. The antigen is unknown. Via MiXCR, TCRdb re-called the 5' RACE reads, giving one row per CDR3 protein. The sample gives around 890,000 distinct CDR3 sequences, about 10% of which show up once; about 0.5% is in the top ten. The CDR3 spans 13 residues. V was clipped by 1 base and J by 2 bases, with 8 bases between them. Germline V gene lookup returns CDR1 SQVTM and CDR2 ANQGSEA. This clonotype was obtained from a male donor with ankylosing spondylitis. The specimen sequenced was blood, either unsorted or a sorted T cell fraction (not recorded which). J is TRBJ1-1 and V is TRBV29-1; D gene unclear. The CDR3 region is CSVEGAVNTEAFF. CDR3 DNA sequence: TGCAGCGTTGAAGGAGCCGTTAACACTGAAGCTTTCTTT.